Shown below are 7 T cell receptor beta chains from a single sample sequenced in a study of T cells in Graves' hyperthyroidism and ophthalmopathy. The investigators amplified TCR beta CDR3 regions from RNA transcripts. The TCR CDR3 was amplified in a first-round RT-PCR using the HTBI primer set. TCRdb redid the calling of the multiplex PCR reads with MiXCR, one entry per CDR3 protein. The data hold 550,000 to 700,000 distinct CDR3 sequences, with roughly 15% observed a single time. Sequencing used blood. These receptors were collected from a woman aged 40 to 49 with Graves' ophthalmopathy.

The sample holds many counts of this clonotype. The rearrangement links TRBV7-8 to TRBJ1-2; D is possibly TRBD1 (5 bases). V was cut by 2 bases and J by 4 bases, with 17 bases left in between. The CDR3 is 16 residues long. The germline gives CDR1 SGHVS, CDR2 FQNEAQ. CDR3: CASSLNPRGGIYGYTF. The DNA for the CDR3 is TGTGCCAGCAGCTTAAACCCCCGGGGCGGGATCTATGGCTACACCTTC.

This clonotype was seen many times. In DNA form, the CDR3 reads TGCAGTGCTAGAGGGTTCGAAGAGACCCAGTACTTC. Its protein product is CSARGFEETQYF. The chain links TRBV20-1 to TRBJ2-5; no clear D. This CDR3 has 12 residues. With 1 base removed from V and 3 bases from J, the gap between germline ends came to 6 bases. Germline V CDR1 and CDR2: DFQATT, SNEGSKA (reference sequence).

In this sample, this clonotype turned up many times. The chain has TRBV5-1 and TRBJ2-7, with a tentative D call TRBD1 (8 bases). CDR3 length: 16 amino acids. V was trimmed by 0 bases and J by 0 bases, leaving 13 bases between them. Germline CDR1 reads SGHRS; CDR2 reads YFSETQ. Written as DNA, the CDR3 is TGCGCCAGCAGCTTGGGACAGGGGAGGGACTCCTACGAGCAGTACTTC. This codes for CASSLGQGRDSYEQYF.

This clonotype was picked up many times. The chain links TRBV28 to TRBJ1-2, with 9 bases aligning to TRBD1. Unmatched junction bases numbered 3, after V lost 8 bases and J lost 2 bases. The germline V gene has CDR1 MDHEN and CDR2 SYDVKM. The CDR3 length is 13 residues. The CDR3 DNA is TGTGCCAGCGGGGACAGGGCCAACTATGGCTACACCTTC. This gives the protein CASGDRANYGYTF.

The table lists this clonotype with many counts. The chain carries TRBV19 and TRBJ2-5; perhaps TRBD2 as D (5 bases). CDR1 and CDR2 from the germline V gene are LNHDA and SQIVND (reference sequence). The V gene lost 6 bases and the J gene lost 1 base, with 15 bases spanning the gap. The CDR3 has 15 amino acids. The CDR3 bases are TGTGCCAGTAGCCCCCGTGCGGGCACCCAAGAGACCCAGTACTTC. Its translation: CASSPRAGTQETQYF.

The chain links TRBV11-1 to TRBJ2-7; 9 nucleotides align to TRBD1. CDR1 is SGHAT, CDR2 FQDESV, per germline (reference sequence). The CDR3 sequence is 18 residues long. V shed 4 bases and J 2 bases; nucleotides not matched to a gene: 15. The CDR3 bases are TGTGCCAGCAGCTACGGGACAGGGCAAAGCGGGATCCCCTACGAGCAGTACTTC. Amino acid sequence: CASSYGTGQSGIPYEQYF.

This clonotype occurred many times. The junction departs from germline at one end; a sequencing error may be responsible. The V gene is TRBV6-2 or TRBV6-3, the J gene TRBJ1-5; TRBD1 agrees at 9 bases. This CDR3 comprises 19 residues. CDR1 and CDR2 (germline): MNHEY, SVGEGT. The CDR3 DNA sequence: TGTGTCAGCAGCTCCGGGACAGGGCGTAGTAGGGGAATCAATCAGCCCCAGCATTTT. Its protein is CVSSSGTGRSRGINQPQHF.